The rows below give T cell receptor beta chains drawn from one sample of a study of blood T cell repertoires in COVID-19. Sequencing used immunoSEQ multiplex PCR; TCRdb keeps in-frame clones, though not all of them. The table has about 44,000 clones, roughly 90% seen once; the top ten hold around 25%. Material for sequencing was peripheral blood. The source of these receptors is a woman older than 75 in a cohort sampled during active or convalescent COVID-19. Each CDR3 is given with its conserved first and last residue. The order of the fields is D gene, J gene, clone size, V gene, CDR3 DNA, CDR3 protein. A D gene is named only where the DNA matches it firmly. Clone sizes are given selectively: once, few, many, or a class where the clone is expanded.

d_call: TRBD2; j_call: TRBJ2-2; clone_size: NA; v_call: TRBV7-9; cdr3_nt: TGTGCCAGCAGCTCCGGACTAGCGGGTGGGAACACCGGGGAGCTGTTTTTT; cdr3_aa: CASSSGLAGGNTGELFF
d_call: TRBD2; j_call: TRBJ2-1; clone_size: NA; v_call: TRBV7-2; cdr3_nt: TGTGCCAGCAGCTTATCCAGCGGGAGGTGGAATGAGCAGTTCTTC; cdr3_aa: CASSLSSGRWNEQFF
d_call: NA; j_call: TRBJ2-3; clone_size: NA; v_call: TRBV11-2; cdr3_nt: TGTGCCAGCAGCTTCGGCGGAGGGAACACAGATACGCAGTATTTT; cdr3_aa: CASSFGGGNTDTQYF
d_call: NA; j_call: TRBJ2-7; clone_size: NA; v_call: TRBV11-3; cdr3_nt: TGTGCCAGCAGCTTTCGCACGGGCGGGCCCTACGAGCAGTACTTC; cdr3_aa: CASSFRTGGPYEQYF
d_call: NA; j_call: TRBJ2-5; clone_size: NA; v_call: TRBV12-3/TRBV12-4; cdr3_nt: TGTGCCAGCTCCCGAGATACTGCGGAGACCCAGTACTTC; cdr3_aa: CASSRDTAETQYF
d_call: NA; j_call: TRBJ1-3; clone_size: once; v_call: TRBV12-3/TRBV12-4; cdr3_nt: TGTGCCAGCGGGCCTGGGGAGGGGACCATATATTTT; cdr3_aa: CASGPGEGTIYF
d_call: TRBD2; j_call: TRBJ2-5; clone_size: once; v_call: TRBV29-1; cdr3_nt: TGCAGCGTCGGGACTAGCGGGGGTTGGCAAGAGACCCAGTACTTC; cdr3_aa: CSVGTSGGWQETQYF
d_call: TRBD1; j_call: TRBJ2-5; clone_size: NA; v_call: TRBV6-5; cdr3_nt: TGTGCCAGCAGTACCGGGACAGGGTCCGAGACCCAGTACTTC; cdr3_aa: CASSTGTGSETQYF
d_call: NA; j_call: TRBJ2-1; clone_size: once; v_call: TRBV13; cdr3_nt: TGTGCCAGCAGCCAAGTGGGGCTAGCGAGGAATGAGCAGTTCTTC; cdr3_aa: CASSQVGLARNEQFF
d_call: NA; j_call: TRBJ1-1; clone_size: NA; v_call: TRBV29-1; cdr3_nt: TGCAGCGTTGGTCTGGGGGGGTATACTGAAGCTTTCTTT; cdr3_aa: CSVGLGGYTEAFF
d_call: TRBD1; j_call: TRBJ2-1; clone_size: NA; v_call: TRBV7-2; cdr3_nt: TGTGCCAGCAGCCCCCAGGGGGGGGGACAGGGCACCTACAATGAGCAGTTCTTC; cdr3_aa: CASSPQGGGQGTYNEQFF
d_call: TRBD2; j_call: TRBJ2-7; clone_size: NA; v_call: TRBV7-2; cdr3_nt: TGTGCCAGCAGCTCAGACGGGACTAGGAGTTACGAGCAGTACTTC; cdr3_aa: CASSSDGTRSYEQYF
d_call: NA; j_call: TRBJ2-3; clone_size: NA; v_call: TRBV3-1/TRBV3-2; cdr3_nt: TGTGCCAGCAGCTTGCGGGGAGGCACAGATACGCAGTATTTT; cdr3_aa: CASSLRGGTDTQYF
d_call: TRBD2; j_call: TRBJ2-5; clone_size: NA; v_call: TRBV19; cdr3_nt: TGTGCCAGTAGCTCCCAGGGCGGGGGGCCCGGGGCCCAGTACTTC; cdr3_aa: CASSSQGGGPGAQYF
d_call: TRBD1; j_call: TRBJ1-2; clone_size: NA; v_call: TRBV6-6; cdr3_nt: TGTGCCAGCAGTCGACAGGGTAGCTATGGCTACACCTTC; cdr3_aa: CASSRQGSYGYTF
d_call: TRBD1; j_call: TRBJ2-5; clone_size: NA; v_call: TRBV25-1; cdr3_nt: TGTGCCAGCGGACCGTACAGGGGCGACCAAGAGACCCAGTACTTC; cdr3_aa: CASGPYRGDQETQYF
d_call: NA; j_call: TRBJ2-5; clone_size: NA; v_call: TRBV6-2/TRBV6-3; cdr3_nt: TGTGCCAGCAGTTACAGGGGGCAGCTAGCGGGCGACGAATACTTC; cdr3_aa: CASSYRGQLAGDEYF